The rows below give T cell receptor beta chains drawn from one sample of a study of long-term antiretroviral therapy in people with HIV. Clones were sequenced by immunoSEQ multiplex PCR, and TCRdb holds only the in-frame ones, with some missing. This sample has about 17,000 clones, with approximately 91% found just once. Sequencing was performed on unsorted PBMCs, taken 0.6 years after starting antiretroviral therapy. Receptors originate from a woman between 35 and 50 years old with HIV. CDR3s include the opening cysteine and the closing phenylalanine or tryptophan. Fields, in order: CDR3 length, clone size, V gene, CDR3 protein. Rows may omit the clone size; those that give it use once, few, many or a size class.

>15|-|TRBV4-3
CASSVDGGRYNEQFF
>17|-|TRBV5-1
CASSLVERGGMGNEQFF
>12|-|TRBV2
CASKEGLETQYF
>14|few|TRBV27
CASSPSTAYTEAFF
>14|-|TRBV11-2
CASSSGEAKNIQYF
>12|-|TRBV30
CAWSEAGQTQYF
>9|-|TRBV19
CASSLLQYF
>13|-|TRBV11-2
CASSLDLADTQYF
>17|once|TRBV7-2
CASSPSAGGGRTDTQYF
>14|-|TRBV7-9
CASSFSGTVYGYTF
>13|-|TRBV5-1
CASSSPSTDTQYF
>14|few|TRBV7-2
CASSPTGSSYEQYF
>15|-|TRBV19
CASSIIPTGSDGYTF
>14|-|TRBV5-1
CASSLEAPSYEQYF
>13|-|TRBV2
CASIRGGNTEAFF
>14|-|TRBV18
CASSPGGEQETQYF